This T cell receptor (beta chain) emerged from a study of OX40 agonist ivuxolimab in advanced cancers. Looking at the study overall: Patients were treated with ivuxolimab, an agonistic anti-OX40 (CD134) antibody. Participants, about 83% male, averaged roughly 60 years of age, ranging from about 23 to 85. A history of anti-PD-1, anti-PD-L1 or anti-CTLA-4 therapy was acceptable, and approximately 40% had some.

TCRdb's table, derived via immunoSEQ multiplex PCR, lists solely in-frame clones and lacks some. The table has tens of thousands of clones, 75% to 90% seen once. Germline CDR1 is LNHDA and CDR2 is SQIVND (reference sequence). Trimming cost V 7 bases and J 0 bases; bases outside gene matches: 1. The CDR3 length is 13 residues. On this clone: Its antigen is not known.

Regarding the study as a whole: On average, a greater number of expanded clones characterised CD8+ T cells relative to CD4+.

The receptor was isolated from an adult with an advanced solid tumor such as melanoma, head and neck, liver or kidney cancer. The specimen comprised CD4+ or CD8+ T cells sorted from blood, sampled in a trial of the OX40 agonist ivuxolimab. The V and J genes are TRBV19 and TRBJ2-3, with 7 bases lining up with TRBD2. Here the CDR3 reads CASKRDSTDTQYF. The DNA of the CDR3 is TGTGCCAGTAAGCGGGATAGCACAGATACGCAGTATTTT. Supplemented by reference TRBV19 and TRBJ2-3, the full variable domain reads DGGITQSPKYLFRKEGQNVTLSCEQNLNHDAMYWYRQDPGQGLRLIYYSQIVNDFQKGDIAEGYSVSREKKESFPLTVTSAQKNPTAFYLCASKRDSTDTQYFGPGTRLTVL.